These 10 T cell receptor beta chains came from one sample sequenced in a study of cytomegalovirus exposure and HLA in healthy donors. The study ran its PCR with 60 Vbeta and 13 Jbeta primers. The assay was immunoSEQ multiplex PCR, and TCRdb's table has in-frame clones only and misses some. The table shows 140,000 to 150,000 clones, with about 73% occurring only once. Sequenced sample: PBMCs. Receptors originate from a woman between 55 and 75 years old in good health and CMV-seropositive.

This clone was counted a few times. The chain uses TRBV19 and TRBJ1-1; weak D call: TRBD1 (5 bases). CDR1 and CDR2 from the germline V gene are LNHDA and SQIVND (reference sequence). This CDR3 is built from 16 residues. Trimming shortened V by 5 bases and J by 5 bases, and 21 bases separated the two germline ends. The CDR3 loop is CASSSTGSTGGTEAFF. The CDR3 nucleotides read TGTGCCAGTAGTTCTACAGGTTCTACGGGGGGTACTGAAGCTTTCTTT.

A remark on this clone: A much larger clone differs from this one at a single base, so this may be a read error. This sequence joins TRBV6-5 and TRBJ1-1; 7 bases are a match to TRBD1. This CDR3 contains 11 residues. J was trimmed by 5 bases and V by 7 bases; bases with no gene match: 1. Germline lookup yields CDR1 MNHEY and CDR2 SVGAGI. The CDR3 region has the DNA TGTGCCAGCACCAGGGGGACTGAAGCTTTCTTT. This gives the protein CASTRGTEAFF.

This chain connects TRBV4-1 to TRBJ2-1, with 8 bases that match TRBD2. Per germline, CDR1 MGHRA and CDR2 YSYEKL. This CDR3 has 18 residues. After removal of 3 bases from V and 4 bases from J, the junction contained 14 bases not matched to a gene. In nucleotides, the CDR3 is TGCGCCAGCAGCCAGCAAAGCCGTACGGCGGGAGGTTACAATGAGCAGTTCTTC. It codes for CASSQQSRTAGGYNEQFF.

J is TRBJ1-4 and V is TRBV10-3; D perhaps matches TRBD1 (5 bases). CDR3 length: 15 amino acids. The germline CDR1 and CDR2 sequences are ENHRY and SYGVKD. Trimming left V 0 bases short and J 6 bases short, with 11 bases between. CDR3 sequence: CAISESQGGDEKLFF. The CDR3 bases are TGTGCCATCAGTGAGTCCCAGGGCGGGGATGAAAAACTGTTTTTT.

As to this clone: At one end, the junction sequence differs from germline, possibly due to a read error. The V gene is TRBV27, the J gene TRBJ2-7, with 7 bases identical to TRBD1. The CDR3 extends over 16 amino acids. The germline V gene has CDR1 MNHEY and CDR2 SMNVEV (reference sequence). CDR3 region: CASRFDRTGLGYEQYF. In nucleotides, the CDR3 is TGTGCCAGCCGTTTCGATAGGACAGGTCTGGGCTACGAGCAGTACTTC.

In its sample, this clone was seen a few times. The V gene is TRBV7-2, the J gene TRBJ1-3, with D possibly being TRBD1 (6 bases). This CDR3 region has 16 residues. The ends were cut back, 4 bases at V and 1 base at J, with 14 bases in the middle. CDR1 SGHTA and CDR2 FQGNSA come from the germline V gene. CDR3: CASSSGRGYSGNTIYF. In DNA, the CDR3 is TGTGCCAGCAGCTCCGGGAGGGGGTATTCTGGAAACACCATATATTTT.

This chain uses TRBV21-1 with TRBJ2-7; the table's TRBD2 call for D was not verified on the DNA. TRBV21-1 is a pseudogene locus. CDR3 size: 14 residues. CDR3 in DNA: TGTGCCGGCTTCAAGGGGACTAGATCCTACGAGCAGTACTTC. Amino acid sequence: CAGFKGTRSYEQYF.

This clone has a single count. The chain uses TRBV5-1 and TRBJ2-3, with TRBD1 as a possible D gene (5 bases). Germline V gene lookup returns CDR1 SGHRS and CDR2 YFSETQ. Deletions cut 0 bases from V and 4 bases from J, with 12 bases between. The CDR3 sequence is 15 residues long. The CDR3 spells CASSLEAGLADTQYF. CDR3 bases: TGCGCCAGCAGCTTGGAGGCAGGGTTGGCAGATACGCAGTATTTT.

The rearrangement links TRBV19 to TRBJ1-2; D might be TRBD1 (5 bases). Germline assignment: CDR1 LNHDA and CDR2 SQIVND (reference sequence). CDR3 length: 14 amino acids. Trimming pared 5 bases from V and 4 bases from J, leaving 14 bases between. CDR3 bases: TGTGCCAGTAGTGAGGGTGCGGGACCCTATGGCTACACCTTC. This codes for CASSEGAGPYGYTF.

The rearrangement uses TRBV11-2 and TRBJ1-1; tentatively, D is TRBD1 (5 bases). The CDR3 totals 15 residues. Germline loops: CDR1 SGHAT, CDR2 FQNNGV. Trimming shortened V by 2 bases and J by 0 bases, and 10 bases separated the two germline ends. The CDR3 nucleotides read TGTGCCAGCAGCTTATTCCCGGGGGTGAACACTGAAGCTTTCTTT. Protein product: CASSLFPGVNTEAFF.